The 24 T cell receptor delta chains given below trace back to one sample, sequenced in a study of gamma delta lymphoproliferative disorders and STAT genes (dated by TCRdb to 2016 to 2018). For TCR sequencing, genomic DNA was taken from peripheral blood mononuclear cells isolated from both patients and controls. Library preparation was by multiplex PCR. Instrument used: Illumina MiSeq. Clone calls in TCRdb were regenerated from the public reads with CATT, after which identical DNA sequences shared one row. The sample table shows over a thousand delta-chain clones, and roughly 0.9% are seen once. About 46% of the sample goes to the ten largest clones. Sequencing input: blood. These TCRs come from a human donor in good health.

This clone has just a few counts. The TCRdb protein, from a much larger clone, departs from this DNA's translation at residue 6, likely by read error; the protein shown derives from the DNA. V and J are TRDV2 and TRDJ1, with TRDD3 matching over 9 bases. Germline CDR1 GEAIGNYY, CDR2 EKD. The CDR3 extends over 18 amino acids. V shed 1 base and J 2 bases; nucleotides not matched to a gene: 13. CDR3 region: CACDTVLGDPFLTDKLIF. For the CDR3, the DNA is TGTGCCTGTGACACTGTACTGGGGGACCCCTTCTTGACCGATAAACTCATCTTT.

There are a few counts of this clone. It is likely a read error: a sequence one base away is far more abundant. At the DNA level, this CDR3 is encoded by other sequences in the same sample as well. The CDR3, as DNA: TGTGCCTGTGATGCCCTACTGGGGGATACGGACTTAACCGATAAACTCATCTTT. As protein: CACDALLGDTDLTDKLIF. The chain combines TRDV2 with TRDJ1; the match to TRDD3 covers 13 bases. The V gene's germline CDR1 is GEAIGNYY and CDR2 EKD. Trimming took 4 bases from V and 2 from J; bases not matched to a gene: 12. The CDR3 is 18 amino acids.

This clone was counted a few times. This DNA's translation and the protein TCRdb lists, from a much larger clone, do not match at residue 18, likely due to a read error; the protein shown is translated from the DNA. V and J are TRDV1 and TRDJ1; 10 positions agree with TRDD3. Germline V gene data show CDR1 as TSWWSYY and CDR2 as QGS. There are 24 residues in the CDR3. J gave up 2 bases and V 1 base, and 28 bases lay outside the gene matches. The CDR3 nucleotides read TGTGCTCTTGGGGAACGGCCCGTCCCCCTTCCTATTGTTTGGGGGATACCGGGTACCGATAAACTCATCTTT. Protein sequence: CALGERPVPLPIVWGIPGTDKLIF.

In this sample, this clone turned up many times. It is likely a read error: a sequence one base away is far more abundant. This chain joins TRDV2 and TRDJ1; D is perhaps TRDD3 (5 bases). V shed 1 base and J shed 3 bases, with 11 bases lying between them. CDR3 length equals 14 residues. The germline gives CDR1 GEAIGNYY, CDR2 EKD. The CDR3 protein is CACDTVLDADKLIF. The CDR3 DNA follows: TGTGCCTGTGACACTGTACTGGACGCCGATAAACTCATCTTT.

In its sample, this clone was seen a few times. This DNA's translation and the protein TCRdb lists, from a much larger clone, do not match at residue 11, likely due to a read error; the protein shown is translated from the DNA. The chain joins TRDV1 to TRDJ1; D is uncertain. In germline, CDR1 is TSWWSYY, CDR2 QGS. The V and J ends lost 5 bases and 0 bases respectively, with 25 bases between them. The CDR3 covers 19 residues. The chain's CDR3 is CALGPYLYVLIPYTDKLIF. Written as DNA, the CDR3 is TGTGCTCTTGGGCCTTACCTGTACGTTTTGATTCCGTACACCGATAAACTCATCTTT.

Comment on this clone: A far larger clone is just one base off, so this is likely a read error. Within the sample, other DNA sequences also encode this same CDR3. The chain couples TRDV2 to TRDJ3, with a weak D call TRDD3 (6 bases). CDR1 is GEAIGNYY and CDR2 is EKD in the germline V gene. CDR3 length: 19 residues. Trimming stripped 3 bases from V and 4 bases from J, with 21 bases between. DNA for the CDR3: TGTGCCTGTGACTCCACCGTGGGGGGGGTCTCTTGGGACACCCGACAGATGTTTTTC. Amino acid sequence: CACDSTVGGVSWDTRQMFF.

This clone was observed a handful of times. The TCRdb protein comes from a much larger clone and disagrees with this DNA's translation at residue 3, likely due to a read error; the protein given here is derived from the DNA. The CDR3 spells CARDTMSSYGANYYTDKLIF. The DNA for the CDR3 is TGTGCCCGTGACACTATGAGCTCCTATGGAGCCAACTATTACACCGATAAACTCATCTTT. The rearrangement joins TRDV2 to TRDJ1; tentatively, D is TRDD2 (5 bases). The CDR3 runs to 20 residues. Germline V lookup: CDR1 GEAIGNYY, CDR2 EKD.

This clone came up a few times. The translation of this DNA and the TCRdb protein of a much larger clone differ at residue 13, probably owing to a read error; the protein shown here is translated from the DNA. The chain couples TRDV1 to TRDJ1, with 7 bases matching TRDD3. CDR1 is TSWWSYY, CDR2 QGS, per germline. After removal of 2 bases from V and 0 bases from J, the junction contained 30 bases not matched to a gene. The CDR3 consists of 24 residues. The CDR3 protein is CALGEYLVANFIAGGPKYTDKLIF. CDR3 nucleotides: TGTGCTCTTGGGGAATATTTGGTCGCCAATTTCATAGCTGGGGGCCCGAAGTACACCGATAAACTCATCTTT.

This clone turned up a few times. The protein in TCRdb stems from a much larger clone and differs at residue 4 from this DNA's translation, likely a read error; here the protein is translated from the DNA. The chain combines TRDV2 with TRDJ1; TRDD3 aligns across 8 bases. The CDR3 spans 18 residues. Germline V gene lookup returns CDR1 GEAIGNYY and CDR2 EKD. The CDR3 spells CACNTVGLLGANTDKLIF. The CDR3 nucleotides read TGTGCCTGTAACACCGTGGGGTTACTGGGGGCTAACACCGATAAACTCATCTTT.

This clone has a count of ten or more. It is likely a read error: a sequence one base away is far more abundant. The same CDR3 is also encoded by other DNA sequences in this sample. This chain joins TRDV2 and TRDJ1; TRDD3 aligns across 13 bases. With 2 bases clipped from V and 4 bases from J, the junction kept 30 bases outside the gene matches. The germline V gene has CDR1 GEAIGNYY and CDR2 EKD. The CDR3 contains 24 residues. The CDR3 is CACDSLNWGIRDQGEGWALDKLIF. CDR3 in DNA: TGTGCCTGTGACAGTCTTAACTGGGGGATACGCGATCAGGGCGAAGGTTGGGCGCTCGATAAACTCATCTTT.

This clone was counted only a few times. The protein recorded in TCRdb matches a much larger clone and deviates from this DNA's translation at residues 3 and 4, suggesting a read error; the protein here is obtained by translating the DNA. The V call is TRDV2, the J call TRDJ1; 10 nucleotides agree with TRDD3. The ends lost 9 bases at V and 9 bases at J; junction bases unmatched: 18. This CDR3 has 15 residues. Germline lookup yields CDR1 GEAIGNYY and CDR2 EKD. As DNA, the CDR3 is TGTGCCCGTGGCCCACTGGGGGATGGGGATGCGGAACTCATCTTT. Its protein is CARGPLGDGDAELIF.

About this clone: The amino acid sequence in TCRdb belongs to a much larger clone and departs from this DNA's translation at residue 10, likely a sequencing read error; the sequence shown is translated from the DNA. The V gene is TRDV2, the J gene TRDJ1, with 7 bases matching TRDD3. The CDR3 extends over 17 amino acids. V shed 0 bases and J 0 bases; nucleotides not matched to a gene: 9. Germline V gene data show CDR1 as GEAIGNYY and CDR2 as EKD. The chain's CDR3 is CACDTLRLGNNTDKLIF. CDR3 nucleotide sequence: TGTGCCTGTGACACCCTACGACTGGGGAATAACACCGATAAACTCATCTTT.

Concerning this clone itself: TCRdb's protein, taken from a much larger clone, differs from this DNA's translation at residue 10, likely owing to a read error; the protein displayed comes from the DNA. The V and J genes are TRDV2 and TRDJ1, with D possibly being TRDD3 (5 bases). Trimming shortened V by 0 bases and J by 0 bases, and 16 bases separated the two germline ends. The length of the CDR3 is 17 residues. Germline V lookup: CDR1 GEAIGNYY, CDR2 EKD. The CDR3 reads CACDTVAGWNDTDKLIF. In DNA, the CDR3 is TGTGCCTGTGACACCGTTGCTGGGTGGAACGACACCGATAAACTCATCTTT.

This clone came up many times. A read error is the likely source, as a far larger clone sits one nucleotide away. This chain connects TRDV1 to TRDJ1, with D uncertain. This CDR3 spans 19 amino acids. CDR1 and CDR2 from the germline V gene are TSWWSYY and QGS. DNA for the CDR3: TGTGCTCTTGGGCCTTACCTGTACGTTTTGGTTCCGTACACCGATAAACCCATCTTT. Protein: CALGPYLYVLVPYTDKPIF.

This clone turned up a few times. TCRdb's protein for this DNA is that of a much larger clone and differs from the translation at residue 6, likely a read error; the protein shown is the DNA translation. V and J are TRDV2 and TRDJ1; TRDD3 matches 8 bases. Germline CDR1 reads GEAIGNYY; CDR2 reads EKD. The CDR3 contains 15 residues. V dropped 5 bases and J dropped 2; count of bases not matched to a gene: 9. The CDR3, as DNA: TGTGCCTGTGTAACTAGGGGGATATGGACCGATAAACTCATCTTT. It specifies CACVTRGIWTDKLIF.

On this clone: The TCRdb protein, from a much larger clone, departs from this DNA's translation at residue 6, likely by read error; the protein shown derives from the DNA. The chain recombines TRDV2 with TRDJ1, with a tentative D call TRDD2 (5 bases). The CDR3 loop spans 20 amino acids. Per the germline V gene, CDR1 is GEAIGNYY and CDR2 is EKD. The V gene lost 1 base and the J gene lost 0 bases, with 26 bases spanning the gap. The CDR3 sequence is CACDTTSSYGANYYTDKLIF. The CDR3 nucleotides are TGTGCCTGTGACACTACGAGCTCCTATGGAGCCAACTATTACACCGATAAACTCATCTTT.

This clone was picked up a small number of times. This likely reflects a read error, since a far larger clone is one base away. The sample contains more than one DNA sequence encoding this CDR3. The gene calls are TRDV2 and TRDJ1; 13 positions agree with TRDD3. Looked up from germline, CDR1 is GEAIGNYY and CDR2 is EKD. The CDR3 contains 18 residues. The V segment lost 3 bases and the J segment 2 bases; nucleotides outside the gene matches: 11. This CDR3 reads CACDALLGDTDLTDKLIF. For the CDR3, the DNA is TGTGCCTGTGACGCCTTACTGGGGGATACGGACTTAACCGATAAACTCATCTTT.

This clone was detected only a few times. A far larger clone is one nucleotide away, so this likely arose from a read error. Distinct nucleotide sequences in the sample also encode this CDR3. The rearrangement links TRDV2 to TRDJ1; tentative D call: TRDD3 (6 bases). Trimming left V 3 bases short and J 2 bases short, with 24 bases between. This CDR3 is built from 18 residues. Per the germline V gene, CDR1 is GEAIGNYY and CDR2 is EKD. CDR3 in DNA: TGTGCCTGTGACGCCCTACTGGGAGATACGGACTTAACCGATAAACTCATCTTT. It encodes CACDALLGDTDLTDKLIF.

This clone was seen a few times. Given a far larger clone just one base away, this is likely a sequencing read error. Other nucleotide sequences from this sample produce the same CDR3. This chain uses TRDV2 with TRDJ1, with a weak D call TRDD2 (5 bases). Germline V gives CDR1 GEAIGNYY, CDR2 EKD. Trimming left V 1 base short and J 0 bases short, with 26 bases between. There are 20 residues in the CDR3. For the CDR3, the DNA is TGTGCCTGTGACACTATGAGCTCCTATGGCGCCAACTATTACACCGATAAACTCATCTTT. Translation: CACDTMSSYGANYYTDKLIF.

Concerning this clone: For this DNA, TCRdb reports the protein of a much larger clone, which diverges at residue 5, most likely from a read error; the protein presented here is translated directly from the DNA. The J gene is TRDJ1, the V gene TRDV2; 9 nucleotides align to TRDD3. V was pared by 2 bases and J by 2 bases, with 14 bases of the junction left unmatched. The V gene's germline CDR1 is GEAIGNYY and CDR2 EKD. The CDR3 runs to 18 residues. Here the CDR3 DNA reads TGTGCCTGTGACATCCTACTGGGGGACCCCTTCTTGACCGATAAACTCATCTTT. Translating gives CACDILLGDPFLTDKLIF.

Worth noting for this clone: The protein given by TCRdb reflects a much larger clone and differs at residue 6 from this DNA's translation, likely from a read error; the protein shown is the DNA's translation. The rearrangement links TRDV2 to TRDJ1, with 7 bases aligning to TRDD3. Germline V gene sequence: CDR1 GEAIGNYY, CDR2 EKD. There are 15 residues in the CDR3. Trimming took 3 bases from V and 9 from J; bases not matched to a gene: 15. Written as DNA, the CDR3 is TGTGCCTGTGACCCACCGGGGGATGGGGATGCGGAACTCATCTTT. Its protein is CACDPPGDGDAELIF.

This clone turned up a few times. A far larger clone is one base from this, pointing to a likely read error. At the DNA level, this CDR3 is encoded by other sequences in the same sample as well. The rearrangement links TRAV14/DV4 to TRDJ1; 7 nucleotides line up with TRDD3. The CDR3 length is 15 residues. CDR1 is TSDPSYG, CDR2 QGSYDQQN, per germline (reference sequence). CDR3 protein: CAMRLSSWGLDKLIF. CDR3 sequence (DNA): TGCGCAATGAGATTGTCCTCCTGGGGGTTAGATAAACTCATCTTT.

This clone was counted a few times. A read error is the likely source, as a far larger clone sits one nucleotide away. The sample carries other DNA sequences with the same CDR3. The chain is built from TRDV1 and TRDJ1, with 13 nucleotides matching TRDD3. The germline CDR1 and CDR2 sequences are TSWWSYY and QGS. The CDR3 contains 19 residues. This CDR3 is CALGEQPLLGDTYTDKLIF. CDR3 in DNA: TGTGCTCTTGGGGAACAGCCCCTACTGGGGGATACGTACACTGATAAACTCATCTTT.

This clone is large. Other DNA sequences in the same sample also yield this CDR3. The CDR3 spells CALGEGVWGKYLGDTRADKLIF. The CDR3 DNA reads as TGTGCTCTTGGGGAAGGAGTGTGGGGAAAGTATCTGGGGGATACGCGGGCCGATAAACTCATCTTT. The chain combines TRDV1 with TRDJ1; 12 bases agree with TRDD3. The length of the CDR3 is 22 residues. Germline V gene sequence: CDR1 TSWWSYY, CDR2 QGS. Trimming at V came to 2 bases and at J to 3 bases, leaving 22 bases not matched to a gene.